This is a list of T cell receptor beta chains from one sample in a study of metastatic and nonmetastatic thyroid tumors. TCRdb used MiXCR to call clones anew from the PCR reads. The data hold just over 20,000 clones, with approximately 15% observed a single time. Sequenced sample: blood. The source of these receptors is a female donor with papillary thyroid cancer or a benign thyroid nodule (not recorded which). Some clones in this sample may be carry-over from other donors' samples. CDR3s include the opening cysteine and the closing phenylalanine or tryptophan. The D gene is left open where the match is weak. Some rows mark clone size as missing; the rest say once, few, many or name a class of expanded clone.

J gene | clone size | V gene | D gene | CDR3 DNA | CDR3 protein
TRBJ2-1 | medium-sized | TRBV6-1 | TRBD1 | TGTGCCAGCAGTGAAGGGGACAGCTACAATGAGCAGTTCTTC | CASSEGDSYNEQFF
TRBJ2-5 | few | TRBV11-2 | TRBD2 | TGTGCCAGCAGCTTAGGTTTTCTAGCGGGAGGGGGTGGAGAGACCCAGTACTTC | CASSLGFLAGGGGETQYF
TRBJ1-1 | many | TRBV29-1 | TRBD1 | TGCAGCGTTACCCCGGGACAGATCACTGAAGCTTTCTTT | CSVTPGQITEAFF
TRBJ2-3 | few | TRBV6-1 | NA | TGTGCCAGCAGTGAAGCCTGGGACAGCACAGATACGCAGTATTTT | CASSEAWDSTDTQYF
TRBJ1-2 | medium-sized | TRBV12-3/TRBV12-4 | TRBD1 | TGTGCCAGCAGTTCGGGACAGTATGGCTACACCTTC | CASSSGQYGYTF
TRBJ2-1 | many | TRBV19 | TRBD1 | TGTGCCGTCCTAATAGGACAGGTATACAATGAGCAGTTCTTC | CAVLIGQVYNEQFF
TRBJ1-6 | many | TRBV5-1 | NA | TGCGCCAGCAGCTTGGTTGATACCAATTCACCCCTCCACTTT | CASSLVDTNSPLHF
TRBJ2-3 | many | TRBV6-1 | TRBD2 | TGTGCCAGCAGTGAGGGGGTAGCGACTAGCAGGGCTACGCAGTATTTT | CASSEGVATSRATQYF
TRBJ2-6 | many | TRBV28 | NA | TGTGCCAGTGAGACGCTTTTTTCTCAGGGCTCTGGGGCCAACGTCCTGACTTTC | CASETLFSQGSGANVLTF
TRBJ1-6 | many | TRBV2 | TRBD1 | TGTGCCGGGGAGACAGGGGATTATTCACCCCTCCACTTT | CAGETGDYSPLHF
TRBJ1-5 | many | TRBV4-2 | NA | TGTGCCAGCAGCCCGGAGCCGGGAAATCAGCCCCAGCATTTT | CASSPEPGNQPQHF
TRBJ2-2 | many | TRBV28 | TRBD2 | TGTGCCAGCAGTTTTAGCGGGGGGGCCGCCGGGGAGCTGTTTTTT | CASSFSGGAAGELFF
TRBJ2-3 | many | TRBV20-1 | TRBD2 | TGCAGTGCTAGAGATCTCTGGACTAGCGTTAATACGCAGTATTTT | CSARDLWTSVNTQYF
TRBJ2-5 | medium-sized | TRBV6-1 | NA | TGTGCCAGCACTCAAGAGACCCAGTACTTC | CASTQETQYF
TRBJ2-7 | many | TRBV18 | TRBD2 | TGTGCCAGCTCACCGGGACTAGCGGACCACGAGCAGTACTTC | CASSPGLADHEQYF
TRBJ2-1 | NA | TRBV11-2 | TRBD2 | TGTGCCAGCAGCGTGACTAGCGGCTCCTACAATGAGCAGTTCTTC | CASSVTSGSYNEQFF
TRBJ1-1 | many | TRBV19 | NA | TGTGCCAGTAGTACGATTGGGGGTACTGAAGCTTTCTTT | CASSTIGGTEAFF
TRBJ2-1 | many | TRBV5-8 | NA | TGTGCCAGCAGCTTGGCCTCTGGTCCTTACAATGAGCAGTTCTTC | CASSLASGPYNEQFF
TRBJ2-7 | few | TRBV28 | NA | TGTGCCAGCAGCCTCTCCGCCTACGAGCAGTACTTC | CASSLSAYEQYF
TRBJ1-1 | many | TRBV4-2 | TRBD1 | TGTGCCAGCAGCCAAGAGGGACAGTTGAACACTGAAGCTTTCTTT | CASSQEGQLNTEAFF
TRBJ2-1 | medium-sized | TRBV27 | TRBD1 | TGTGCCAGCAGTGCCGGGACAGGGGGCTACAATGAGCAGTTCTTC | CASSAGTGGYNEQFF
TRBJ2-1 | NA | TRBV9 | NA | TGTGCCAGCAGCGTAGGGTACAGGGCGTCCTACAATGAGCAGTTCTTC | CASSVGYRASYNEQFF
TRBJ2-7 | few | TRBV28 | NA | TGTGCCAGCAGTTTAGACCAGGGAATTTGGATCGGGCAGTACTTC | CASSLDQGIWIGQYF